This TCR beta chain comes out of a study of beta chain features in type 1 diabetes. This CDR3 is built from 13 residues. Germline CDR1 reads MNHEY; CDR2 reads SVGAGI. The V gene lost 6 bases and the J gene lost 5 bases, with 13 bases spanning the gap. Comments on this clone: Its target is unknown.

General observations from the study: In every one of the four CD4+ subsets, TCRB CDR3s were moderately but significantly shorter in Type 1 diabetes patients.

The study reverse transcribed the entire isolated RNA, so it sequenced expressed TCRB transcripts. Some clones are missing from TCRdb's copy, which holds only in-frame ones; the method was immunoSEQ multiplex PCR. The data contain tens of thousands of clones, around three fifths of them seen just once; the ten biggest clones take up 0.37%. V usage is TRBV6-5 and J usage is TRBJ1-2; D gene unclear. The receptor was isolated from a man aged 18 to 30 with type 1 diabetes. Material: stem cell memory CD4+ T cells from blood. CDR3 amino acids: CASRPFLEYGYTF. DNA of the CDR3: TGTGCCAGCAGGCCGTTCCTGGAGTATGGCTACACCTTC.